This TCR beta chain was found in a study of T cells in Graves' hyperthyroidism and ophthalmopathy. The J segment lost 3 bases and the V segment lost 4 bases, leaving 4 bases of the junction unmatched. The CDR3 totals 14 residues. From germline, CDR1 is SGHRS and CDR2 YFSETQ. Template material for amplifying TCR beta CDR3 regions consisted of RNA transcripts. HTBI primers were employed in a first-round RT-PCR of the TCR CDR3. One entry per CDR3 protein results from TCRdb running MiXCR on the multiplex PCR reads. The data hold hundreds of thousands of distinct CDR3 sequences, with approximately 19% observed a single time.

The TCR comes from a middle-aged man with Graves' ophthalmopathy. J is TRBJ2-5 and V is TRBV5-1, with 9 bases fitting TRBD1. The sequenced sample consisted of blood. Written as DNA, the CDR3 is TGCGCCAGCAGCGTACAGGGGGCGGAAGAGACCCAGTACTTC. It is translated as CASSVQGAEETQYF.